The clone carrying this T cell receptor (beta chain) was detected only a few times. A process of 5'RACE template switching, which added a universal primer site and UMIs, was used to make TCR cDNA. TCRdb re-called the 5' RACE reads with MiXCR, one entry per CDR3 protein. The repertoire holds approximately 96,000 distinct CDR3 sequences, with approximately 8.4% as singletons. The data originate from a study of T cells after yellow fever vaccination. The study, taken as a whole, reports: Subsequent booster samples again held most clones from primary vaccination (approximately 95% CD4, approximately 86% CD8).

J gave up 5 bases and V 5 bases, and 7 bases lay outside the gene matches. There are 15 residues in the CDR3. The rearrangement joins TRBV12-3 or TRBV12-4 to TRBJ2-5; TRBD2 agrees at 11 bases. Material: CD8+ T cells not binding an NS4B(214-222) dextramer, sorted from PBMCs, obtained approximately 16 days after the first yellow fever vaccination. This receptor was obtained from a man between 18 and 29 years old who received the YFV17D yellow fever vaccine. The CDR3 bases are TGTGCCAGCAGTACTGTAGCGGGGGGGCGGGAGACCCAGTACTTC. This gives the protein CASSTVAGGRETQYF.